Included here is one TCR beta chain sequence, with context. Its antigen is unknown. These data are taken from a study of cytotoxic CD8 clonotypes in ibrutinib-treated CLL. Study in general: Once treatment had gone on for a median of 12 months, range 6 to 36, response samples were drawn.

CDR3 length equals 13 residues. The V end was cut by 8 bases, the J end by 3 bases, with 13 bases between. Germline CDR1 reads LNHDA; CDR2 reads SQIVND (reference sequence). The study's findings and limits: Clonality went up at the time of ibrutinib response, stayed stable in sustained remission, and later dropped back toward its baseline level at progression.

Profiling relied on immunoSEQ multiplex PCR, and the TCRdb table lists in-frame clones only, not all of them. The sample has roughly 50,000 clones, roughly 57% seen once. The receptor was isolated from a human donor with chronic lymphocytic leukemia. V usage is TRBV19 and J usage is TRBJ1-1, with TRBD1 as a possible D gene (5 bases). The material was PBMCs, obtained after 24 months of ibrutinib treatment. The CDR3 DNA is TGTGCCAGTTCTTCGGCAGGGTACACTGAAGCTTTCTTT. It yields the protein CASSSAGYTEAFF. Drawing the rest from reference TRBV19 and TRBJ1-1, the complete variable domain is DGGITQSPKYLFRKEGQNVTLSCEQNLNHDAMYWYRQDPGQGLRLIYYSQIVNDFQKGDIAEGYSVSREKKESFPLTVTSAQKNPTAFYLCASSSAGYTEAFFGQGTRLTVV.